Detailed here is one T cell receptor (beta chain). V lost 11 bases and J 9 bases, leaving 16 bases between the germline ends. Germline CDR1 KGHDR, CDR2 SFDVKD. CDR3 size: 13 residues. This sample was taken from a study of CD8+CD57+ T cells in acquired aplastic anemia. Study overall: Quantities of DNA derived from sorted CD4+ and CD8+ cells averaged approximately 3.3 ug.

An expansion of CD8+CD57+ cells by flow cytometry had been shown in patients chosen for sequencing. The template for TCR beta VDJ and CDR3 sequence profiling was genomic DNA. TCRdb passed the reads through MiXCR, listing each CDR3 protein once. This table holds around 200,000 distinct CDR3 sequences, 48% found once. Sequences were obtained from sorted CD4+, CD8+, or CD8+CD57+ T cells (not recorded which) from PBMCs. This receptor was identified in a human donor with aplastic anemia. This rearrangement joins TRBV24-1 to TRBJ1-6, with D unresolved. Here the CDR3 reads CASSQLGLSPLHF. The CDR3 DNA sequence: TGTGCCAGCAGCCAACTCGGCCTTTCACCCCTCCACTTT.